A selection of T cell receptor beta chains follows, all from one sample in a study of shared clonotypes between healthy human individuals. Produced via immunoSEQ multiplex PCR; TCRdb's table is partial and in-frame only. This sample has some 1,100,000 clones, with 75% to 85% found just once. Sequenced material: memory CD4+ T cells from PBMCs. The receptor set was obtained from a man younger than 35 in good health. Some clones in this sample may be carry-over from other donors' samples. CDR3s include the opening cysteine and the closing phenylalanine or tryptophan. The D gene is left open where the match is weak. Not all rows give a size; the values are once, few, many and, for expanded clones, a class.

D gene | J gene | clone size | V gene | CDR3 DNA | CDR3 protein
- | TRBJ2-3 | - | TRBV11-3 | TGTGCCAGCAGCTTCGAAGGAGATACGCAGTATTTT | CASSFEGDTQYF
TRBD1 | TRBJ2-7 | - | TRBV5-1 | TGCGCCAGCAGCTCGGGACAGGTGGGGCAGTACTTC | CASSSGQVGQYF
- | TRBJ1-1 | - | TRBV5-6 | TGTGCCAGCAGCTTGGTAGGACGGCGGCCCAACACTGAAGCTTTCTTT | CASSLVGRRPNTEAFF
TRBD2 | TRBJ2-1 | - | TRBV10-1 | TGCGCCAGCAGCCGGACTAGCTCCTACAATGAGCAGTTCTTC | CASSRTSSYNEQFF
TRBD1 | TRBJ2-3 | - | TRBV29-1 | TGCAGCGTTGGACAGGGGACAGATACGCAGTATTTT | CSVGQGTDTQYF
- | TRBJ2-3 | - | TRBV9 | TGTGCCAGCAGCGTCGGCCAAGGGAGGTCCACAGATACGCAGTATTTT | CASSVGQGRSTDTQYF
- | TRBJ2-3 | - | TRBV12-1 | TGTGCCAGCAGCTTTGAGTACCGTCCGGACAGGGAGGCGTCGGATACGCAGTATTTT | CASSFEYRPDREASDTQYF
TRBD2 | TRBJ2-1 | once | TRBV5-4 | TGTGCCAGCAGCTTGGGGCTAGCGGGAGACAACAATGAGCAGTTCTTC | CASSLGLAGDNNEQFF
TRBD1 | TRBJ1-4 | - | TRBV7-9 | TGTGCCAGCAGCGGGGACAGGGGGCGGGAAAAACTGTTTTTT | CASSGDRGREKLFF
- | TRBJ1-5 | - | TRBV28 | TGTGCCAGCAGTTTACGGAGCGCAGCACCCCAGCCCCAGCATTTT | CASSLRSAAPQPQHF
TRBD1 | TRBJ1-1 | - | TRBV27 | TGTGCCAGCAGTTTATTGTCGGGACAGGGGAACACTGAAGCTTTCTTT | CASSLLSGQGNTEAFF
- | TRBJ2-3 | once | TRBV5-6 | TGTGCCAGCAGCTTGAGGGGACTGAGCACAGATACGCAGTATTTT | CASSLRGLSTDTQYF
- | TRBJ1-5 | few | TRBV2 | TGTGCCGGGGGGCAGACTAGCAATCAGCCCCAGCATTTT | CAGGQTSNQPQHF